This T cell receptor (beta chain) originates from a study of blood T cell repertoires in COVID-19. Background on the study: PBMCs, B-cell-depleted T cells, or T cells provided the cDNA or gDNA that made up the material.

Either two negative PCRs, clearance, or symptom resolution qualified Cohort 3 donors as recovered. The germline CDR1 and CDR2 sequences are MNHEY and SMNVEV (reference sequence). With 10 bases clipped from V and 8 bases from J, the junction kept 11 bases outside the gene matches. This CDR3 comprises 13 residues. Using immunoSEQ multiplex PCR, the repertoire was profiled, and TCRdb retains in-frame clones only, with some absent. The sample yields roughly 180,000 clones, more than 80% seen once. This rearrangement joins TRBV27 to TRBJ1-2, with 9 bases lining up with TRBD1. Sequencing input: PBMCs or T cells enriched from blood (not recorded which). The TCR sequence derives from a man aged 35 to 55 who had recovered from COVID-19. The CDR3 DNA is TGTGCCACCTTGGGACAGGGACAGTACGGCTACACCTTC. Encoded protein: CATLGQGQYGYTF.